One sample yielded the 31 T cell receptor beta chains listed below, sequenced in a study of identical twins. TCRdb independently ran MiXCR on the 5' RACE reads; one entry per CDR3 protein. Among 250,000 or so distinct CDR3 sequences, 5.5% to 7% were seen once, and the ten largest hold 3% to 4%. Another study also made use of these data, one on yellow fever vaccine responses in identical twins.

Source material: memory (CD45RO+) T cells sorted from blood. Receptors were obtained from a woman aged 18-30 years in good health.

This clonotype was observed a handful of times. This chain uses TRBV6-2 or TRBV6-3 with TRBJ2-5; 7 bases are shared with TRBD1. V dropped 2 bases and J dropped 2; count of bases not matched to a gene: 2. CDR3 size: 14 residues. Germline V gives CDR1 MNHEY, CDR2 SVGEGT. The CDR3 bases are TGTGCCAGCAGTTACGGGACAGAACAAGAGACCCAGTACTTC. It specifies CASSYGTEQETQYF.

This clonotype has just a few counts. The CDR3 spells CASRRGQGLTGELFF. In DNA form, the CDR3 reads TGTGCCAGCAGAAGGGGACAGGGCCTGACCGGGGAGCTGTTTTTT. The chain has TRBV12-3 or TRBV12-4 and TRBJ2-2, with 9 bases lining up with TRBD1. V gave up 6 bases and J gave up 5 bases; unmatched junction bases: 7. The CDR3 totals 15 residues.

This clonotype was recorded at least ten times. V gene TRBV6-1 combines with J gene TRBJ1-3; 7 bases are shared with TRBD1. In germline, CDR1 is MNHNS, CDR2 SASEGT. The CDR3 is 14 residues long. The V gene end was trimmed by 6 bases and the J gene end by 2 bases; junction bases not matched to a gene: 4. CDR3 bases: TGTGCCAGCAGCCGTGGGACAGCTGGAAACACCATATATTTT. It encodes CASSRGTAGNTIYF.

Points on this clonotype: A much larger clone lies one base from this, so it may be a read error. This rearrangement joins TRBV20-1 to TRBJ2-3, with 8 bases identical to TRBD2. In germline, CDR1 is DFQATT, CDR2 SNEGSKA (reference sequence). The CDR3 totals 17 residues. The CDR3 protein is CCARGAGGAVSTDTQYF. The CDR3, as DNA: TGCTGTGCTAGAGGGGCCGGGGGGGCCGTTAGCACAGATACGCAGTATTTT.

There are many counts of this clonotype. Here the CDR3 DNA reads TGCAGTGCTAGGATTGAGTACAATCAGCCCCAGCATTTT. Translated: CSARIEYNQPQHF. The V and J genes are TRBV20-1 and TRBJ1-5; D is uncertain. The CDR3 length is 13 residues. Germline assignment: CDR1 DFQATT and CDR2 SNEGSKA (reference sequence). V lost 3 bases, J lost 3 bases, and 9 bases lay in between.

This clonotype was observed a handful of times. DNA of the CDR3: TGCGCCAGCAGCAGCAGGGACGCCGCGGGCAATGAGCAGTTCTTC. It specifies CASSSRDAAGNEQFF. V is TRBV4-1 and J is TRBJ2-1; D possibly uses TRBD1 or TRBD2 (5 bases each). From germline, CDR1 is MGHRA and CDR2 YSYEKL. Trimming left V 5 bases short and J 6 bases short, with 17 bases between. CDR3 length: 15 residues.

This clonotype came up a few times. The V gene is TRBV6-6, the J gene TRBJ1-2; possible D gene TRBD1, 6 bases. Trimming shortened V by 5 bases and J by 5 bases, and 9 bases separated the two germline ends. The CDR3 has 12 residues. The germline CDR1 and CDR2 sequences are MNHNY and SVGAGI (reference sequence). As DNA, the CDR3 is TGTGCCAGCAGTCCGGACAGTTATGGCTACACCTTC. This sequence encodes CASSPDSYGYTF.

The chain carries TRBV24-1 and TRBJ2-1; 8 bases are a match to TRBD2. Losses at the gene ends were 1 base for V and 6 bases for J; bases not matched to a gene: 7. Germline assignment: CDR1 KGHDR and CDR2 SFDVKD. The CDR3 is 16 residues long. Written as DNA, the CDR3 is TGTGCCACCAGTGATTTTCGCGGGAGGCACGGCAATGAGCAGTTCTTC. Translating it yields CATSDFRGRHGNEQFF.

This sequence joins TRBV7-9 and TRBJ2-7; 7 nucleotides line up with TRBD2. Germline V gives CDR1 SEHNR, CDR2 FQNEAQ (reference sequence). V was clipped by 8 bases and J by 0 bases; unmatched bases: 7. The CDR3 has 14 residues. The CDR3 coding sequence is TGTGCCAGCGCCCCGGGCGGGAGCTCCTACGAGCAGTACTTC. This translates into CASAPGGSSYEQYF.

The chain links TRBV4-1 to TRBJ2-3; D remains ambiguous. The V gene's germline CDR1 is MGHRA and CDR2 YSYEKL. The CDR3 spans 14 residues. Trimming stripped 6 bases from V and 2 bases from J, with 12 bases between. CDR3 in DNA: TGCGCCAGCAGTATGTCGGGTCACACAGATACGCAGTATTTT. Protein sequence: CASSMSGHTDTQYF.

The chain links TRBV7-9 to TRBJ2-3; D uncertain. The CDR3 spans 13 residues. V was shortened by 3 bases and J by 5 bases, with 9 bases between the two germline ends. The germline V gene has CDR1 SEHNR and CDR2 FQNEAQ (reference sequence). The CDR3 sequence is CASSFTDEDTQYF. The CDR3 nucleotides are TGTGCCAGCAGCTTTACAGACGAAGATACGCAGTATTTT.

This clonotype has only a few counts. The chain joins TRBV7-2 to TRBJ1-4; TRBD1 agrees at 11 bases. The CDR3 is made up of 15 amino acids. The V gene end was trimmed by 4 bases and the J gene end by 6 bases; junction bases not matched to a gene: 4. CDR1 is SGHTA and CDR2 is FQGNSA in the germline V gene. The CDR3 bases are TGTGCCAGCAGCTCACCGGGACAGGGGGATGAAAAACTGTTTTTT. Translated: CASSSPGQGDEKLFF.

The genes are TRBV5-5 and TRBJ1-5; TRBD1 agrees at 10 bases. Unmatched junction bases numbered 5, after V lost 2 bases and J lost 6 bases. The V gene's germline CDR1 is SGHKS and CDR2 YYEKEE (reference sequence). This CDR3 has 15 residues. This chain's CDR3 is CASSLGQGVSQPQHF. The CDR3 bases are TGTGCCAGCAGCTTAGGACAGGGGGTCAGTCAGCCCCAGCATTTT. The whole variable domain, remainder taken from reference TRBV5-5 and TRBJ1-5, is DAGVTQSPTHLIKTRGQQVTLRCSPISGHKSVSWYQQVLGQGPQFIFQYYEKEERGRGNFPDRFSARQFPNYSSELNVNALLLGDSALYLCASSLGQGVSQPQHFGDGTRLSIL.

Only a few counts were recorded for this clonotype. V is TRBV2 and J is TRBJ2-3; possible D gene TRBD2, 7 bases. The length of the CDR3 is 14 residues. V shed 6 bases and J shed 7 bases, with 17 bases lying between them. Germline CDR1 and CDR2: SNHLY and FYNNEI. The CDR3 here is CASRTGQRDNTQYF. The DNA for the CDR3 is TGTGCCAGCAGGACAGGACAGCGGGATAATACGCAGTATTTT.

The V and J genes are TRBV6-5 and TRBJ2-3; the D is unclear. Germline CDR1 MNHEY, CDR2 SVGAGI. The CDR3 totals 15 residues. The V end was cut by 0 bases, the J end by 5 bases, with 12 bases between. The CDR3 DNA reads as TGTGCCAGCAGTTACTCGAGTATAGCTCGAGATACGCAGTATTTT. Residues: CASSYSSIARDTQYF.

This clonotype has at least ten counts. The gene calls are TRBV6-5 and TRBJ2-1; TRBD2 matches at 13 bases. This CDR3 comprises 17 residues. Germline CDR1 and CDR2: MNHEY and SVGAGI. After removal of 0 bases from V and 4 bases from J, the junction contained 3 bases not matched to a gene. The CDR3 region is CASSYSGLAGVYNEQFF. The CDR3 coding sequence is TGTGCCAGCAGTTACTCCGGACTAGCGGGAGTTTACAATGAGCAGTTCTTC.

The V call is TRBV28, the J call TRBJ2-3; the D gene could be TRBD1 or TRBD2 (5 bases each). V lost 5 bases and J lost 6, with 18 bases in between. The CDR3 has 15 residues. Germline V CDR1 and CDR2: MDHEN, SYDVKM. Here the CDR3 DNA reads TGTGCCAGCAGTAACCCGGGACCCCAAGGGGATACGCAGTATTTT. Its translation is CASSNPGPQGDTQYF.

This clonotype was recorded many times. The chain has TRBV4-1 and TRBJ2-1; D is perhaps TRBD2 (5 bases). The CDR3 is 17 amino acids. With 1 base removed from V and 10 bases from J, the gap between germline ends came to 23 bases. Looked up from germline, CDR1 is MGHRA and CDR2 is YSYEKL. The CDR3 region is CASSQGWSDLLRREQFF. DNA for the CDR3: TGCGCCAGCAGCCAAGGATGGTCGGACTTACTACGCCGAGAGCAGTTCTTC.

This clonotype occurred many times. The chain has TRBV5-1 and TRBJ1-1, with TRBD1 as a possible D gene (5 bases). The CDR3 length is 13 residues. The V gene lost 3 bases and the J gene lost 8 bases, with 14 bases spanning the gap. Germline CDR1 and CDR2: SGHRS and YFSETQ. CDR3 amino acids: CASSWAGRGEAFF. CDR3 nucleotides: TGCGCCAGCAGCTGGGCGGGACGGGGGGAAGCTTTCTTT. The full variable domain, in which reference TRBV5-1 and TRBJ1-1 provide the parts outside the CDR3, is KAGVTQTPRYLIKTRGQQVTLSCSPISGHRSVSWYQQTPGQGLQFLFEYFSETQRNKGNFPGRFSGRQFSNSRSEMNVSTLELGDSALYLCASSWAGRGEAFFGQGTRLTVV.

There are many counts of this clonotype. The rearrangement links TRBV20-1 to TRBJ1-6; 7 nucleotides align to TRBD1. V was pared by 0 bases and J by 7 bases, with 6 bases of the junction left unmatched. From germline, CDR1 is DFQATT and CDR2 SNEGSKA (reference sequence). The CDR3 runs 15 residues. This CDR3 reads CSARDGRDSNSPLHF. As DNA, the CDR3 is TGCAGTGCTAGAGATGGCCGGGACAGCAATTCACCCCTCCACTTT.

At least ten counts were recorded for this clonotype. The chain joins TRBV6-1 to TRBJ2-7; 14 nucleotides line up with TRBD2. CDR1 is MNHNS, CDR2 SASEGT, per germline. CDR3 length equals 16 residues. J lost 2 bases, V lost 6 bases, and 6 bases had no gene match. The chain's CDR3 is CASRGTSGSPTYEQYF. The CDR3 DNA reads as TGTGCCAGCAGAGGGACTAGCGGGAGTCCCACCTACGAGCAGTACTTC.

This clonotype has a count of ten or more. The genes are TRBV6-4 and TRBJ2-3; D uncertain. The germline CDR1 and CDR2 sequences are MRHNA and SNTAGT. The ends were cut back, 0 bases at V and 6 bases at J, with 13 bases in the middle. This CDR3 region has 15 residues. This CDR3 reads CASSDSNLAGDTQYF. The CDR3 nucleotides read TGTGCCAGCAGTGACTCGAATCTCGCCGGGGATACGCAGTATTTT.

The chain uses TRBV13 and TRBJ2-1; 7 bases line up with TRBD2. Germline CDR1 and CDR2: PRHDT and FYEKMQ (reference sequence). The CDR3 length is 19 residues. J gave up 10 bases and V 1 base, and 22 bases lay outside the gene matches. The CDR3 region is CASSLAVGVFGLGEHEQFF. The CDR3 DNA follows: TGTGCCAGCAGCTTAGCTGTAGGTGTCTTTGGACTAGGGGAACACGAGCAGTTCTTC.

This clonotype was seen more than once but under ten times. This sequence joins TRBV20-1 and TRBJ2-7; 10 bases fit TRBD2. V lost 6 bases to trimming and J lost 0 bases; unmatched junction nucleotides: 11. This CDR3 contains 16 residues. Looked up from germline, CDR1 is DFQATT and CDR2 is SNEGSKA (reference sequence). CDR3 amino acids: CSARRPSGSSSYEQYF. CDR3 in DNA: TGCAGTGCCAGAAGGCCTAGCGGGAGCAGCTCCTACGAGCAGTACTTC.

In its sample, this clonotype was seen many times. The chain joins TRBV20-1 to TRBJ2-5, with TRBD2 matching over 7 bases. In germline, CDR1 is DFQATT, CDR2 SNEGSKA (reference sequence). Trimming cost V 3 bases and J 2 bases; bases outside gene matches: 9. This CDR3 has 15 residues. The CDR3, as DNA: TGCAGTGCTAGGGTCTTTGGCGGGAGACAAGAGACCCAGTACTTC. The encoded protein is CSARVFGGRQETQYF.

In this sample, this clonotype turned up many times. V usage is TRBV10-3 and J usage is TRBJ1-3; no firm D call. CDR1 and CDR2 from the germline V gene are ENHRY and SYGVKD. V lost 6 bases, J lost 0 bases, and 3 bases lay in between. This CDR3 has 12 amino acids. For the CDR3, the DNA is TGTGCCATCAGAAGCTCTGGAAACACCATATATTTT. This codes for CAIRSSGNTIYF.

This clonotype was seen only a few times. The V call is TRBV11-2, the J call TRBJ2-5, with D perhaps matching TRBD2 (6 bases). The CDR3 has 17 amino acids. Germline loops: CDR1 SGHAT, CDR2 FQNNGV. V dropped 1 base and J dropped 0 bases, with 15 bases sitting between them. CDR3 nucleotide sequence: TGTGCCAGCAGCTTAGGTTCGGGACTCGCGTACCAAGAGACCCAGTACTTC. It yields the protein CASSLGSGLAYQETQYF. Full variable domain (rest looked up from reference TRBV11-2 and TRBJ2-5): EAGVAQSPRYKIIEKRQSVAFWCNPISGHATLYWYQQILGQGPKLLIQFQNNGVVDDSQLPKDRFSAERLKGVDSTLKIQPAKLEDSAVYLCASSLGSGLAYQETQYFGPGTRLLVL.

The V gene is TRBV3-1, the J gene TRBJ2-4; tentatively, D is TRBD1 or TRBD2 (5 bases each). The germline V and J ends were trimmed by 0 bases and 8 bases, with 14 bases remaining between them. The CDR3 sequence is 15 residues long. Germline CDR1 reads LGHDT; CDR2 reads YNNKEL (reference sequence). The CDR3: CASSQEGPGRDIQYF. The DNA for the CDR3 is TGTGCCAGCAGCCAAGAAGGCCCGGGGCGGGACATTCAGTACTTC.

V usage is TRBV20-1 and J usage is TRBJ2-7, with 7 positions matching TRBD1. V lost 6 bases and J lost 2; bases outside the gene matches: 10. This CDR3 has 14 residues. Germline V gene lookup returns CDR1 DFQATT and CDR2 SNEGSKA (reference sequence). In DNA form, the CDR3 reads TGCAGTGCAGCTTCCCCCGGGACAGCCTACGAGCAGTACTTC. This codes for CSAASPGTAYEQYF.

Only a few counts were recorded for this clonotype. This chain links TRBV21-1 with TRBJ2-7; TRBD2, as called in the table, went unchecked against the DNA. TRBV21-1 is an annotated pseudogene. This CDR3 region has 17 residues. The CDR3 DNA follows: TGTGCCAGCAGCAAAAAAAAGGGCGGGCACCGTTCTTTCGAGCAGTACGTC. This codes for CASSKKKGGHRSFEQYV.

In its sample, this clonotype was seen a few times. V is TRBV6-1 and J is TRBJ1-6; 8 positions match TRBD1. With 6 bases clipped from V and 3 bases from J, the junction kept 7 bases outside the gene matches. Per germline, CDR1 MNHNS and CDR2 SASEGT. CDR3 size: 16 residues. CDR3 sequence: CASRRSGTGYNSPLHF. DNA for the CDR3: TGTGCCAGCAGACGATCCGGGACAGGCTATAATTCACCCCTCCACTTT.